A selection of T cell receptor beta chains follows, all from one sample in a study of cytomegalovirus exposure and HLA in healthy donors. TCRdb's table, derived via immunoSEQ multiplex PCR, lists solely in-frame clones and lacks some. This table has 150,000 to 200,000 clones, around four fifths appearing once. The source material was PBMCs. Receptors were obtained from a man aged 25 to 40 in good health and CMV-seropositive. Both conserved end residues are part of each CDR3. The D gene is left open where the match is weak.

v_call	d_call	j_call	cdr3_aa
TRBV6-1	TRBD1	TRBJ2-2	CASITGTGVGELFF
TRBV27	TRBD2	TRBJ2-1	CASSSLFVAGGLDEQFF
TRBV19	TRBD2	TRBJ2-1	CASSIESGGTLSYNEQFF
TRBV25-1	NA	TRBJ2-1	CASSTTDSYNEQFF
TRBV6-5	NA	TRBJ2-1	CASTQDYNEQFF
TRBV7-2	TRBD1	TRBJ1-4	CASSSYRGSSTNEKLFF
TRBV7-2	NA	TRBJ2-7	CASSLDGVSYEQYF
TRBV19	NA	TRBJ2-1	CATCPEGGGYNEQFF
TRBV11-2	TRBD1	TRBJ1-1	CASSGWDRVTEAFF
TRBV11-2	TRBD2	TRBJ2-1	CASSLVGLAVIDEQFF
TRBV10-3	TRBD1	TRBJ1-2	CAISGGQGAKGYTF
TRBV7-2	NA	TRBJ1-1	CASSPGPGRGTEAFF
TRBV5-4	TRBD2	TRBJ2-7	CASSLEAGGGRPYEQYF
TRBV29-1	TRBD2	TRBJ2-3	CSVLGLAGGSDTQYF
TRBV19	NA	TRBJ1-1	CASSGIQGSLAEAFF
TRBV18	NA	TRBJ1-2	CASSPPSRGYGYTF
TRBV4-2	TRBD2	TRBJ2-1	CASSQEEAGANNEQFF
TRBV6-1	NA	TRBJ1-2	CATSPRGGGDGYTF
TRBV7-8	NA	TRBJ2-7	CASSLLRGRGAYEQYF
TRBV30	NA	TRBJ1-2	CAWSGFGSYGYTF
TRBV2	NA	TRBJ2-1	CASSESGQGYYNEQFF
TRBV4-1	TRBD2	TRBJ2-6	CASSQDPRGGPGANVLTF
TRBV5-6	NA	TRBJ1-5	CASSSYGQPQHF
TRBV6-5	TRBD1	TRBJ1-6	CASKSDRGTSPLHF
TRBV4-3	NA	TRBJ2-7	CASSQDPSRSEQYF
TRBV2	TRBD1	TRBJ1-2	CASSEGAQGSYGYTF
TRBV9	NA	TRBJ1-2	CASNGDPNRYGYTF
TRBV5-5	TRBD1	TRBJ2-2	CASSLGGHRDRVTGELFF
TRBV10-2	TRBD1	TRBJ2-7	CASSDPGGGYEQYF
TRBV11-2	NA	TRBJ1-3	CASSPASWSSGNTIYF
TRBV7-2	NA	TRBJ1-5	CASSLFFEGDQPQHF
TRBV10-3	TRBD2	TRBJ2-7	CAISESPTSGGQDEQYF
TRBV27	TRBD1	TRBJ2-7	CASSWWQGAGEQYF
TRBV7-2	NA	TRBJ1-1	CASSLAAQSFMNTEAFF
TRBV6-1	TRBD1	TRBJ1-5	CASSGAGGRQPQHF
TRBV4-1	NA	TRBJ1-1	CASSQEAGFIIMGAFF